This entry lists 13 T cell receptor beta chains sequenced from one sample in a study of shared clonotypes between healthy human individuals. TCRdb keeps only in-frame clones here, not all; method: immunoSEQ multiplex PCR. The sample includes about 1 million clones, about 70% of them seen just once. The sequencing sample was made of memory CD4+ T cells sorted from blood. As for subset: CD45RA-negative fraction. Receptors originate from a man aged 18 to 29 in good health.

Notes on this clone: The sample contains more than one DNA sequence encoding this CDR3. This sequence joins TRBV27 and TRBJ1-1, with D perhaps TRBD1 (5 bases). Looked up from germline, CDR1 is MNHEY and CDR2 is SMNVEV (reference sequence). The V and J ends lost 2 bases and 1 base respectively, with 5 bases between them. This CDR3 is 13 amino acids long. CDR3 DNA sequence: TGTGCCAGCAGTTTACAGGGGAACACTGAAGCTTTCTTT. Translated: CASSLQGNTEAFF.

This sequence joins TRBV19 and TRBJ2-7, with TRBD1 identical over 7 bases. V was clipped by 3 bases and J by 1 base; unmatched bases: 6. Germline V lookup: CDR1 LNHDA, CDR2 SQIVND (reference sequence). The CDR3 runs to 15 residues. CDR3 coding DNA: TGTGCCAGTAGTATCTTCGGACAGGCTTCCTACGAGCAGTACTTC. Its protein is CASSIFGQASYEQYF.

This clone was picked up a small number of times. This sequence joins TRBV10-2 and TRBJ2-6; unclear D gene. This CDR3 is 15 amino acids long. Trimming stripped 3 bases from V and 2 bases from J, with 8 bases between. From germline, CDR1 is WSHSY and CDR2 SAAADI. CDR3 nucleotides: TGCGCCAGCAGTGACAAGGTAGCTGGGGCCAACGTCCTGACTTTC. Protein product: CASSDKVAGANVLTF.

This clone has more than one count but fewer than ten. The V gene is TRBV28, the J gene TRBJ1-3; D unclear. V lost 7 bases and J lost 0, with 13 bases in between. Per germline, CDR1 MDHEN and CDR2 SYDVKM. There are 15 residues in the CDR3. The CDR3 nucleotides read TGTGCCAGCATAGGTTTCGGTTTCTCTGGAAACACCATATATTTT. Its protein product is CASIGFGFSGNTIYF.

In regard to this clone: The sample holds other DNA sequences that translate to the same CDR3. The rearrangement uses TRBV6-5 and TRBJ2-5; TRBD2 agrees at 7 bases. The CDR3 length is 14 residues. J gave up 1 base and V 6 bases, and 5 bases lay outside the gene matches. Germline CDR1 reads MNHEY; CDR2 reads SVGAGI. CDR3 in DNA: TGTGCCAGCAGCCGGAGCGGGGCCCAAGAGACCCAGTACTTC. It yields the protein CASSRSGAQETQYF.

The chain recombines TRBV11-2 with TRBJ2-7, with 10 bases aligning to TRBD2. The CDR3 totals 14 residues. CDR1 is SGHAT, CDR2 FQNNGV, per germline. J was trimmed by 4 bases and V by 5 bases; bases with no gene match: 5. The CDR3 loop is CASSPGLAVYEQYF. The CDR3 nucleotides are TGTGCCAGCAGCCCCGGACTAGCGGTTTACGAGCAGTACTTC.

The rearrangement joins TRBV5-6 to TRBJ2-3; TRBD2 is a possible D gene (6 bases). The CDR3 loop spans 14 amino acids. Germline values: CDR1 SGHDT, CDR2 YYEEEE. Trimming stripped 2 bases from V and 6 bases from J, with 13 bases between. The CDR3 sequence is CASSFGRDMDTQYF. The CDR3 coding sequence is TGTGCCAGCAGCTTTGGGCGGGATATGGATACGCAGTATTTT. The entire variable domain, with the rest obtained from reference TRBV5-6 and TRBJ2-3, is as follows: DAGVTQSPTHLIKTRGQQVTLRCSPKSGHDTVSWYQQALGQGPQFIFQYYEEEERQRGNFPDRFSGHQFPNYSSELNVNALLLGDSALYLCASSFGRDMDTQYFGPGTRLTVL.

V and J are TRBV11-2 and TRBJ1-2; 9 bases map to TRBD1. CDR1 and CDR2 from the germline V gene are SGHAT and FQNNGV. V lost 6 bases, J lost 5 bases, and 1 base stayed unmatched. The CDR3 is 12 amino acids. CDR3 amino acids: CASSGTGYGYTF. In DNA form, the CDR3 reads TGTGCCAGCAGTGGGACAGGGTATGGCTACACCTTC.

The CDR3 region is CASSIGQGVGQPQHF. For the CDR3, the DNA is TGTGCCAGTAGTATAGGGCAAGGGGTAGGGCAGCCCCAGCATTTT. The chain links TRBV19 to TRBJ1-5; maybe TRBD1 (5 bases). V lost 1 base and J lost 7, with 14 bases in between. This CDR3 has 15 residues. From germline, CDR1 is LNHDA and CDR2 SQIVND (reference sequence).

The chain has TRBV9 and TRBJ1-5; a weak D match, TRBD1 (6 bases). Germline V gene data show CDR1 as SGDLS and CDR2 as YYNGEE. Deletions cut 3 bases from V and 2 bases from J, with 9 bases between. This CDR3 is 14 amino acids long. CDR3 protein: CASSEGVGNQPQHF. The CDR3 nucleotides are TGTGCCAGCAGCGAGGGGGTAGGCAATCAGCCCCAGCATTTT.

A note on this clone: Other DNA sequences within the sample encode an identical CDR3. The chain recombines TRBV5-6 with TRBJ2-5, with D possibly being TRBD1 or TRBD2 (5 bases each). The CDR3 is 13 residues long. Trimming left V 0 bases short and J 2 bases short, with 5 bases between. Germline V gives CDR1 SGHDT, CDR2 YYEEEE. The CDR3 region has the DNA TGTGCCAGCAGCTTGGGGGGGCAAGAGACCCAGTACTTC. Its protein product is CASSLGGQETQYF.

This chain uses TRBV18 with TRBJ1-6; 7 bases map to TRBD1. Germline values: CDR1 KGHSH, CDR2 LQKENI. V gave up 4 bases and J gave up 7 bases; unmatched junction bases: 7. The CDR3 has 15 amino acids. The CDR3 loop reads CASSLLGTVNSPLHF. The DNA of the CDR3 is TGTGCCAGCTCACTTCTGGGGACAGTCAATTCACCCCTCCACTTT.

The V call is TRBV7-9, the J call TRBJ1-1; 9 nucleotides line up with TRBD1. Germline assignment: CDR1 SEHNR and CDR2 FQNEAQ (reference sequence). The CDR3 covers 16 residues. V gave up 6 bases and J gave up 7 bases; unmatched junction bases: 15. The CDR3 protein is CASSWTGENLRNEAFF. CDR3 bases: TGTGCCAGCAGTTGGACAGGGGAAAATCTCCGTAATGAAGCTTTCTTT.